Listed below are T cell receptor beta chains from one sample, sequenced in a study of shared clonotypes between healthy human individuals. Clones were sequenced by immunoSEQ multiplex PCR, and TCRdb holds only the in-frame ones, with some missing. The sample carries around 690,000 clones, 90% recorded once. The sequenced sample consisted of memory CD8+ T cells from PBMCs. The receptors come from a man between 18 and 35 years old in good health. Some clones in this sample may be carry-over from other donors' samples. Both conserved end residues are part of each CDR3. D genes are given only for firm matches. Expanded clones get a size class; other rows say once, few or many, or leave the size out.

v_gene,len,d_gene,j_gene,abundance,CDR3nt,CDR3aa
TRBV4-1,14,NA,TRBJ2-1,NA,TGCGCCAGCAGCCAACCACTCCGGTCAAATGAGCAGTTCTTC,CASSQPLRSNEQFF
TRBV28,13,NA,TRBJ2-1,NA,TGTGCCAGCAGTTTATTGCCAGGGACTGAGCAGTTCTTC,CASSLLPGTEQFF
TRBV9,11,NA,TRBJ2-7,NA,TGTGCCAGCAGCGGAAGCTACGAGCAGTACTTC,CASSGSYEQYF
TRBV7-9,14,NA,TRBJ2-5,NA,TGTGCCAGTTGGAGTCCCACTTTTGGAGAGACCCAGTACTTC,CASWSPTFGETQYF
TRBV5-1,14,NA,TRBJ2-7,NA,TGCGCCAGCAGCTATTTTGAGGGCCCCTACGAGCAGTACTTC,CASSYFEGPYEQYF
TRBV7-8,16,NA,TRBJ1-1,NA,TGTGCCAGCAGCTTAGTGGGGGGGGGCCCGAACACTGAAGCTTTCTTT,CASSLVGGGPNTEAFF
TRBV13,15,TRBD1,TRBJ2-3,NA,TGTGCCAGCAGCGGGAGGGACAGGGTCACAGATACGCAGTATTTT,CASSGRDRVTDTQYF
TRBV7-8,14,NA,TRBJ2-7,once,TGTGCCAGCAGCTTAGTCCCAGGGTACTACGAGCAGTACTTC,CASSLVPGYYEQYF
TRBV29-1,13,NA,TRBJ1-2,NA,TGCAGCGTTCCACTAGTTAAGGGATGGGGCTACACCTTC,CSVPLVKGWGYTF
TRBV27,14,NA,TRBJ2-7,NA,TGTGCCAGCAGTTTATGGGGGAATGGGCACGAGCAGTACTTC,CASSLWGNGHEQYF
TRBV9,17,TRBD2,TRBJ2-1,NA,TGTGCCAGCAGCACTGGACTAGCGGGAATAACCTACAATGAGCAGTTCTTC,CASSTGLAGITYNEQFF
TRBV28,14,NA,TRBJ2-7,NA,TGTGCCAGCAGTTTATATAGAAGAGCCTACGAGCAGTACTTC,CASSLYRRAYEQYF
TRBV6-5,14,NA,TRBJ2-1,NA,TGTGCCAGTAGCGCCAACGAAGCCTACAATGAGCAGTTCTTC,CASSANEAYNEQFF
TRBV28,16,TRBD1,TRBJ1-5,NA,TGTGCCAGCAGTGGACTTAGGGGGACAGACAATCAGCCCCAGCATTTT,CASSGLRGTDNQPQHF
TRBV7-3,15,NA,TRBJ2-7,NA,TGTGCCAGCAGCCCCCGTGCAGCGGATCCTTACGAGCAGTACTTC,CASSPRAADPYEQYF
TRBV4-1,15,NA,TRBJ2-5,NA,TGCGCCAGCAGCCAAGCCAACCTATCACCCGAGACCCAGTACTTC,CASSQANLSPETQYF
TRBV15,14,NA,TRBJ2-1,NA,TGTGCCACCACGGCAACAGGGCTATACAATGAGCAGTTCTTC,CATTATGLYNEQFF
TRBV27,13,NA,TRBJ2-1,NA,TGTGCCAGCAGTGGGTTCCCCTACAATGAGCAGTTCTTC,CASSGFPYNEQFF
TRBV19,13,NA,TRBJ1-1,many,TGTGCCAGTCAACCTGGGGACAAGATTGAAGCTTTCTTT,CASQPGDKIEAFF
TRBV4-3,16,NA,TRBJ1-5,NA,TGCGCCAGCAGCCAAGATCGCTTCCAGGGGAGGCAGCCCCAGCATTTT,CASSQDRFQGRQPQHF
TRBV6-5,14,TRBD1,TRBJ2-1,NA,TGTGCCAGCAGTTACGGGACAGGGGTCAATGAGCAGTTCTTC,CASSYGTGVNEQFF
TRBV27,12,NA,TRBJ1-2,NA,TGTGCCAGCAGTGCGGACAGCTATGGCTACACCTTC,CASSADSYGYTF
TRBV9,17,NA,TRBJ2-2,NA,TGTGCCAGCAGCGCCAGTGTCAGGGAGCAAAACACCGGGGAGCTGTTTTTT,CASSASVREQNTGELFF
TRBV5-5,16,TRBD1,TRBJ2-7,NA,TGTGCCAGCAGCGGGAACCGGGACAGGCCTACGGTGGAGCAGTACTTC,CASSGNRDRPTVEQYF
TRBV13,16,NA,TRBJ2-7,NA,TGTGCCAGCAGCTCACCCCGCCCGGACTCAACCGGCGAGCAGTACTTC,CASSSPRPDSTGEQYF
TRBV5-6,17,NA,TRBJ1-2,NA,TGTGCCAGCAGCTTCTCACTCGCCCCTCCGGGATTCTATGGCTACACCTTC,CASSFSLAPPGFYGYTF
TRBV5-4,16,NA,TRBJ1-3,NA,TGTGCCAGCAGCTTGGCCTCCCGGGGCCGGGGAAACACCATATATTTT,CASSLASRGRGNTIYF
TRBV13,17,NA,TRBJ2-1,NA,TGTGCCAGCAGCTTAGAGGTACAGGATCCCTCATTAGGTGAGCAGTTCTTC,CASSLEVQDPSLGEQFF
TRBV7-3,17,TRBD2,TRBJ2-7,NA,TGTGCCAGCAGCTTAATGTCTTTGCGGGAGGGTCCCTACGAGCAGTACTTC,CASSLMSLREGPYEQYF
TRBV6-5,15,NA,TRBJ2-3,NA,TGTGCCAGCAGTTACACCCGACAGAGCACAGATACGCAGTATTTT,CASSYTRQSTDTQYF
TRBV28,13,NA,TRBJ2-7,NA,TGTGCCAGCAGTCAAGACAGAGGCTACGAGCAGTACTTC,CASSQDRGYEQYF
TRBV27,16,TRBD1,TRBJ2-7,NA,TGTGCCAGCAGTTTGAGTGTTGGGGACAGGGTCTACGAGCAGTACTTC,CASSLSVGDRVYEQYF
TRBV11-2,15,TRBD1,TRBJ1-1,NA,TGTGCCAGCAGCTTATCGGCAGGGGGCTACACTGAAGCTTTCTTT,CASSLSAGGYTEAFF
TRBV19,15,TRBD2,TRBJ2-7,NA,TGTGCCAGTAGTATCGAGACTAGCGGATCCTACGAGCAGTACTTC,CASSIETSGSYEQYF
TRBV27,14,TRBD2,TRBJ2-7,NA,TGTGCCAGCAGTTTGGCGGGAGGGCTTTACGAGCAGTACTTC,CASSLAGGLYEQYF
TRBV6-4,12,NA,TRBJ2-1,NA,TGTGCCAGCAGTGACTCCTCTCGAGAGCAGTTCTTC,CASSDSSREQFF
TRBV7-2,18,TRBD1,TRBJ2-7,NA,TGTGCCAGCAGCTTAGCAAGGACAGGGGCGATTTGGTTGAACGAGCAGTACTTC,CASSLARTGAIWLNEQYF
TRBV28,13,TRBD2,TRBJ2-1,NA,TGTGCCAGCAGTTTAACCGGGAGGCATGAGCAGTTCTTC,CASSLTGRHEQFF
TRBV19,14,NA,TRBJ2-7,NA,TGTGCCAGTAGTATTAAGGGTTTCCCCTACGAGCAGTACTTC,CASSIKGFPYEQYF
TRBV9,15,TRBD2,TRBJ2-3,NA,TGTGCCAGCAGCGTGAGCGGGAGGACGGTAGATACGCAGTATTTT,CASSVSGRTVDTQYF
TRBV11-2,15,NA,TRBJ2-7,NA,TGTGCCAGCAGCTTAGTGCGCGTGACGGGGAACGAGCAGTACTTC,CASSLVRVTGNEQYF
TRBV4-1,14,TRBD1,TRBJ1-2,NA,TGCGCCAGCAGCCAAGTGGGGACAGGGAATGGCTACACCTTC,CASSQVGTGNGYTF
TRBV5-8,12,NA,TRBJ1-1,NA,TGTGCCAGCAGCTGGGGAGGGACTGAAGCTTTCTTT,CASSWGGTEAFF
TRBV27,14,NA,TRBJ2-2,NA,TGTGCCAGCAGATGGGATACGGCAACCGGGGAGCTGTTTTTT,CASRWDTATGELFF
TRBV7-9,14,NA,TRBJ2-7,once,TGTGCCAGCAGCTTAGATTTGGGGGCCCTTGAGCAGTACTTC,CASSLDLGALEQYF
TRBV5-1,14,NA,TRBJ1-1,NA,TGCGCCAGCAGCGCGAAAGGGGTGAACACTGAAGCTTTCTTT,CASSAKGVNTEAFF
TRBV28,14,NA,TRBJ1-4,NA,TGTGCCAGCAGTCCTGTCAGGGAGGACGAAAAACTGTTTTTT,CASSPVREDEKLFF
TRBV12-5,15,NA,TRBJ2-3,few,TGTGCTAGTGGGCTGACTGGTGCGGGCACAGATACGCAGTATTTT,CASGLTGAGTDTQYF
TRBV9,15,TRBD1,TRBJ1-1,medium-sized,TGTGCCAGCAGCGCAACAGGGGCGACGGACACTGAAGCTTTCTTT,CASSATGATDTEAFF
TRBV29-1,13,TRBD1,TRBJ2-7,once,TGCAGCGTAGAAAGGGACAGCGGCTACGAGCAGTACTTC,CSVERDSGYEQYF
TRBV30,15,TRBD2,TRBJ2-7,NA,TGTGCCTGGAGTACCGGGACTAGCATCTACTACGAGCAGTACTTC,CAWSTGTSIYYEQYF
TRBV7-9,18,NA,TRBJ2-1,NA,TGTGCCAGCAGCCCACCTCTTGGGCGGGATGTGTCCTACAATGAGCAGTTCTTC,CASSPPLGRDVSYNEQFF
TRBV5-6,14,TRBD1,TRBJ2-1,NA,TGTGCCAGCAGCACCTTGGGACAGTACAATGAGCAGTTCTTC,CASSTLGQYNEQFF
TRBV4-1,14,NA,TRBJ2-5,many,TGCGCCAGCAGCCAAGGGACTTTACAAGAGACCCAGTACTTC,CASSQGTLQETQYF
TRBV7-2,15,TRBD2,TRBJ2-1,NA,TGTGCCAGCAGCTTCGGGAGGGGCCCCTACAATGAGCAGTTCTTC,CASSFGRGPYNEQFF